What follows are 5 T cell receptor beta chains derived from one specimen sequenced in a study of blood T cell repertoires in COVID-19. Repertoires were generated with immunoSEQ multiplex PCR, while TCRdb's copy carries only in-frame clones and drops some. Here the sample spans a few hundred thousand clones, roughly 89% being singletons. The sequencing input was PBMCs or T cells enriched from blood (not recorded which). Every receptor here comes from a woman aged 18-29 years who had recovered from COVID-19.

The chain uses TRBV18 and TRBJ1-1; D is possibly TRBD1 (6 bases). The CDR3 is 13 amino acids. Trimming took 2 bases from V and 3 from J, leaving 7 bases between them. CDR1 and CDR2 from the germline V gene are KGHSH and LQKENI. CDR3 nucleotides: TGTGCCAGCTCACCAGGGGGCCACACTGAAGCTTTCTTT. This gives the protein CASSPGGHTEAFF.

The chain uses TRBV10-3 and TRBJ1-2, with 12 bases matching TRBD1. The length of the CDR3 is 16 residues. Germline trimming cut 6 bases from V and 3 bases from J; bases unmatched to any gene: 8. Germline V gene sequence: CDR1 ENHRY, CDR2 SYGVKD. CDR3 sequence: CAISGTGGSRDYGYTF. Here the CDR3 DNA reads TGTGCCATCAGCGGGACAGGGGGCTCGAGGGACTATGGCTACACCTTC.

The V gene is TRBV2, the J gene TRBJ2-1, with 8 positions matching TRBD1. J lost 6 bases, V lost 4 bases, and 2 bases had no gene match. The CDR3 covers 13 residues. Germline V gene data show CDR1 as SNHLY and CDR2 as FYNNEI. CDR3 in amino acids: CASSGTGFNEQFF. CDR3 bases: TGTGCCAGCAGTGGGACAGGGTTCAATGAGCAGTTCTTC.

The J gene is TRBJ1-1, the V gene TRBV6-5; no clear D gene. The CDR3 runs 14 residues. The germline V gene encodes CDR1 MNHEY and CDR2 SVGAGI. Trimming removed 4 bases at V and 4 bases at J, with 13 bases between. The CDR3 protein is CASSSDRVGTEAFF. The CDR3 DNA is TGTGCCAGCAGTTCTGACCGGGTGGGCACTGAAGCTTTCTTT.

The CDR3 DNA sequence: TGTGCCAGCAGCCGGACAGGGGGCGTTTACGAGCAGTACTTC. It is translated as CASSRTGGVYEQYF. This chain joins TRBV5-6 and TRBJ2-7; TRBD1 aligns across 11 bases. The CDR3 consists of 14 residues. Losses at the gene ends were 4 bases for V and 4 bases for J; bases not matched to a gene: 4. Germline V CDR1 and CDR2: SGHDT, YYEEEE. Drawing the rest from reference TRBV5-6 and TRBJ2-7, the complete variable domain is DAGVTQSPTHLIKTRGQQVTLRCSPKSGHDTVSWYQQALGQGPQFIFQYYEEEERQRGNFPDRFSGHQFPNYSSELNVNALLLGDSALYLCASSRTGGVYEQYFGPGTRLTVT.